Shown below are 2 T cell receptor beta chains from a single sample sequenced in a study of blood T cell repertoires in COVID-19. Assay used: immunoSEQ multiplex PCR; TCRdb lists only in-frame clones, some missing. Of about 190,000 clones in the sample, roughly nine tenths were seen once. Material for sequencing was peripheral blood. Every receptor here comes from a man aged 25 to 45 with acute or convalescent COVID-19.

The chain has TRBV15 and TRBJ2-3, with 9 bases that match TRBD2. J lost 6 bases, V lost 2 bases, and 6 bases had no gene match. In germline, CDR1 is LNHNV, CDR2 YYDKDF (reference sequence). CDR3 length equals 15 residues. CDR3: CATSRRTSGRDTQYF. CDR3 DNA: TGTGCCACCAGCAGACGAACTAGCGGGCGGGATACGCAGTATTTT. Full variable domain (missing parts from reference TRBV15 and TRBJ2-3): DAMVIQNPRYQVTQFGKPVTLSCSQTLNHNVMYWYQQKSSQAPKLLFHYYDKDFNNEADTPDNFQSRRPNTSFCFLDIRSPGLGDTAMYLCATSRRTSGRDTQYFGPGTRLTVL.

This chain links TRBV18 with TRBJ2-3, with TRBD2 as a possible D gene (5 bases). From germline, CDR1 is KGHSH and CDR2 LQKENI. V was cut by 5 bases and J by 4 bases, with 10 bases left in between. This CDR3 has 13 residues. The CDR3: CASSLPGADTQYF. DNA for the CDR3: TGTGCCAGCTCATTGCCCGGGGCAGATACGCAGTATTTT.